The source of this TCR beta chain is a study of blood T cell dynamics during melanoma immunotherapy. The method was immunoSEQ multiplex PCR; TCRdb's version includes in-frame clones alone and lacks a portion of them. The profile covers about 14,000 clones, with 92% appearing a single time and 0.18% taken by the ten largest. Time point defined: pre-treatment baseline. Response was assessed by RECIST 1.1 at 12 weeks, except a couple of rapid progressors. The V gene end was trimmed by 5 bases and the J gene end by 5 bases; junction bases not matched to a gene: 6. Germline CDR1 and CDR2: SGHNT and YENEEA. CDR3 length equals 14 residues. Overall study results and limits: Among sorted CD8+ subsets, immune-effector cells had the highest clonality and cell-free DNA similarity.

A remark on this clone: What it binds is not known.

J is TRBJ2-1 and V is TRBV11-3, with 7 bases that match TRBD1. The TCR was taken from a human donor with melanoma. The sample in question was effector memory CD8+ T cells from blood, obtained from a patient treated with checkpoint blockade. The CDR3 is CASSDGTANNEQFF. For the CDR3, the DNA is TGTGCCAGCAGCGACGGGACAGCTAACAATGAGCAGTTCTTC.